Sequencing of this TCR beta chain was carried out in a study of CD8 T cells in Susac syndrome. About the research overall: At the time of blood draw, patients with Susac syndrome were therapy-naive, receiving corticosteroids, or receiving intravenous immunoglobulin alone.

It was with random hexamers that about 0.45 to 1 ug RNA was reverse transcribed. By means of immunoSEQ multiplex PCR, TCR beta CDR3 spanning 54 Vbeta and 13 Jbeta underwent amplification. MiXCR, run by TCRdb on the immunoSEQ multiplex PCR reads, gives a single entry per CDR3 protein. The sample contains about 71,000 distinct CDR3 sequences, 85% to 95% of which appear only once. Susac syndrome patients met recently defined diagnostic criteria for definite or probable disease. This CDR3 spans 14 amino acids. Germline V lookup: CDR1 SGHDN, CDR2 FVKESK. V shed 0 bases and J shed 4 bases, with 9 bases lying between them.

Sequencing was done on a sample of CD4+ T cells from PBMCs. This chain joins TRBV14 and TRBJ1-1; TRBD1 is a possible D gene (5 bases). This clonotype was sampled from a human donor with Susac syndrome. CDR3 loop: CASSQELRGTEAFF. The CDR3 coding sequence is TGTGCCAGCAGCCAAGAATTGAGGGGCACTGAAGCTTTCTTT.